The 8 T cell receptor beta chains given below trace back to one sample, sequenced in a study of blood T cell repertoires in COVID-19 (dated by TCRdb to the early 2020s). Library preparation employed the immunoSEQ multiplex PCR assay. The table was pulled from immuneACCESS by TCRdb, which kept in-frame rearrangements only. Such tables lose some clones; where checked, under half of the loss comes from unresolved V genes, and the rest has no known cause. The sample table contains some 210,000 clones; only one count was recorded for around 80% of them. The ten largest clones capture roughly 12% of the sample. The specimen was peripheral blood. The receptors shown here come from a middle-aged woman with acute or convalescent COVID-19.

This chain uses TRBV2 with TRBJ1-2; TRBD1 might be the D (5 bases). Germline values: CDR1 SNHLY, CDR2 FYNNEI. CDR3 length: 13 residues. V was trimmed by 4 bases and J by 4 bases, leaving 10 bases between them. The CDR3: CASSGGVGYGYTF. The CDR3 DNA sequence: TGTGCCAGCAGTGGGGGGGTCGGCTATGGCTACACCTTC. Variable domain in full (rest from reference TRBV2 and TRBJ1-2): EPEVTQTPSHQVTQMGQEVILRCVPISNHLYFYWYRQILGQKVEFLVSFYNNEISEKSEIFDDQFSVERPDGSNFTLKIRSTKLEDSAMYFCASSGGVGYGYTFGSGTRLTVV.

The chain recombines TRBV7-6 with TRBJ1-1, with TRBD1 as a possible D gene (6 bases). The CDR3 extends over 14 amino acids. Looked up from germline, CDR1 is SGHVS and CDR2 is FNYEAQ. V was shortened by 5 bases and J by 1 base, with 11 bases between the two germline ends. The CDR3 bases are TGTGCCAGCAGCCCCCGGACAGCGAACACTGAAGCTTTCTTT. It specifies CASSPRTANTEAFF. Full variable domain (rest looked up from reference TRBV7-6 and TRBJ1-1): GAGVSQSPRYKVTKRGQDVALRCDPISGHVSLYWYRQALGQGPEFLTYFNYEAQQDKSGLPNDRFSAERPEGSISTLTIQRTEQRDSAMYRCASSPRTANTEAFFGQGTRLTVV.

V and J are TRBV18 and TRBJ1-4; D unresolved. The CDR3 has 15 residues. V lost 6 bases and J lost 0, with 11 bases in between. The V gene's germline CDR1 is KGHSH and CDR2 LQKENI. In DNA form, the CDR3 reads TGTGCCAGCTCTCTAAGTCCTGCAACTAATGAAAAACTGTTTTTT. Protein sequence: CASSLSPATNEKLFF.

This clone was counted a single time. This rearrangement joins TRBV27 to TRBJ1-6; D not resolved. In germline, CDR1 is MNHEY, CDR2 SMNVEV (reference sequence). The length of the CDR3 is 18 residues. V dropped 3 bases and J dropped 0 bases, with 15 bases sitting between them. The CDR3 DNA reads TGTGCCAGCAGTTTTTCCACCCGGTCGCGCTCCTATAATTCACCCCTCCACTTT. It yields the protein CASSFSTRSRSYNSPLHF.

The gene calls are TRBV10-2 and TRBJ2-7, with no clear D. Germline-derived CDR1 and CDR2 are WSHSY and SAAADI. V lost 3 bases and J 3 bases, leaving 12 bases between the germline ends. The CDR3 loop spans 14 amino acids. Written as DNA, the CDR3 is TGCGCCAGCAGTGATAAGCCATACGGCTACGAGCAGTACTTC. It codes for CASSDKPYGYEQYF.

The chain recombines TRBV5-1 with TRBJ2-5; 10 bases line up with TRBD2. The germline gives CDR1 SGHRS, CDR2 YFSETQ. This CDR3 spans 15 amino acids. The junction had 6 bases not matched to a gene; V was cut back by 3 bases and J by 4 bases. In DNA, the CDR3 is TGCGCCAGCAGCTCCTATAGCGGGAGGTTAGAGACCCAGTACTTC. It specifies CASSSYSGRLETQYF.

In its sample, this clone was seen once. V and J are TRBV18 and TRBJ2-7; no firm D call. The CDR3 contains 14 residues. CDR1 and CDR2 from the germline V gene are KGHSH and LQKENI. The V and J ends lost 3 bases and 0 bases respectively, with 9 bases between them. CDR3 in DNA: TGTGCCAGCTCACCTGTAACAAACTCCTACGAGCAGTACTTC. Protein: CASSPVTNSYEQYF.

The chain has TRBV9 and TRBJ1-1, with TRBD1 matching over 7 bases. The ends lost 3 bases at V and 4 bases at J; junction bases unmatched: 6. There are 14 residues in the CDR3. Germline-derived CDR1 and CDR2 are SGDLS and YYNGEE. DNA for the CDR3: TGTGCCAGCAGCGCGGGACAGTCGAGCACTGAAGCTTTCTTT. Its translation: CASSAGQSSTEAFF.